This T cell receptor beta chain emerged from a study of T-cell memory formation after mild COVID-19. Study-level points and caveats: Clones that contracted clustered mainly in CM and EM if CD4+ and in EMRA if CD8+. Some responding clones appeared in pre-infection memory, suggesting cross-reactive memory joined.

5'RACE primed at constant segments yielded TCR alpha and TCR beta cDNA libraries bearing sample barcodes and UMIs. One entry per CDR3 protein, called by TCRdb with MiXCR from the 5' RACE reads. The sample includes about 140,000 distinct CDR3 sequences, 13% to 15% seen only once; the top ten take 25% to 30%. This clonotype was detected a few times. Its antigen is still unknown. The CDR3 has 13 residues. Trimming removed 8 bases at V and 1 base at J, with 11 bases between. Germline CDR1 reads MNHEY; CDR2 reads SMNVEV (reference sequence). The sequence was collected from an adult woman who had mild COVID-19 (a few samples of this study predate the infection). Cell type and time point are not known. The chain employs TRBV27 and TRBJ1-1; tentatively, D is TRBD1 (5 bases). Sequencing was performed on PBMCs or a T cell subset sorted from them (not recorded which). The CDR3 is CASAWGKNTEAFF. The CDR3 region has the DNA TGTGCCAGCGCCTGGGGGAAGAACACTGAAGCTTTCTTT.